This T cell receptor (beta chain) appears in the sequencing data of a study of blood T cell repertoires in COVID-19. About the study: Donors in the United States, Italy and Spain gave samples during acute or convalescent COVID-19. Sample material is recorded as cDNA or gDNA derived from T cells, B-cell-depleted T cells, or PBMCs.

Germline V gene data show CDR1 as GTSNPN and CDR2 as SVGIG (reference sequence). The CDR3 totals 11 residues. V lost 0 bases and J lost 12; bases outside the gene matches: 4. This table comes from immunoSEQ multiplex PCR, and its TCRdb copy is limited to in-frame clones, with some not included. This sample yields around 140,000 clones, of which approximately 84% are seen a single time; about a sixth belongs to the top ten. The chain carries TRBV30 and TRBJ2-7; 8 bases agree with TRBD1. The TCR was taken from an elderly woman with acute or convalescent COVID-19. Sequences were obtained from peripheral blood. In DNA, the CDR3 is TGTGCCTGGAGTGTACGAGGGACAGGGTACTTC. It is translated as CAWSVRGTGYF.